One TCR beta chain is described in this entry. This specimen belongs to a study of blood T cell repertoires in COVID-19. Generated by immunoSEQ multiplex PCR, the TCRdb table keeps only in-frame clones and is missing some. The sample has some 340,000 clones, roughly 85% seen once. Germline CDR1 GTSNPN, CDR2 SVGIG (reference sequence). CDR3 size: 12 residues. Trimming took off 0 bases at V and 6 bases at J, with 6 bases between the two ends. The chain uses TRBV30 and TRBJ1-3, with D hard to call. The receptor comes from a woman younger than 30 with acute or convalescent COVID-19. Sequencing input: peripheral blood. Here the CDR3 reads CAWSVHINTIYF. CDR3 DNA sequence: TGTGCCTGGAGTGTACATATAAACACCATATATTTT.